A selection of T cell receptor beta chains follows, all from one sample in a study of blood T cell repertoires in COVID-19. Some clones are missing from TCRdb's copy, which holds only in-frame ones; the method was immunoSEQ multiplex PCR. In the table there are more than 150,000 clones, roughly 82% of which are singletons. Sample: PBMCs or T cells enriched from blood (not recorded which). The receptors originated from a man in his forties or fifties who had recovered from COVID-19. CDR3s include the opening cysteine and the closing phenylalanine or tryptophan. D genes are given only for firm matches. Not every row has a clone size; where given, it reads once, few, many or a size class.

17,TRBD1,TRBJ2-2,TRBV10-1,many,CASSDLDRGSNTGELFF,TGCGCCAGCAGTGACCTGGACAGGGGGTCGAACACCGGGGAGCTGTTTTTT
12,.,TRBJ2-5,TRBV5-1,.,CASSSAGETQYF,TGCGCCAGCAGCTCCGCGGGGGAGACCCAGTACTTC
14,TRBD1,TRBJ1-2,TRBV6-5,.,CASKPGQGIYGYTF,TGTGCCAGCAAACCGGGACAGGGGATCTATGGCTACACCTTC
12,.,TRBJ1-2,TRBV7-2,.,CASSLTEYGYTF,TGTGCCAGCAGCTTAACAGAGTATGGCTACACCTTC
17,.,TRBJ2-6,TRBV24-1,.,CAASGGQGDSGANVLTF,TGTGCCGCTTCAGGGGGGCAGGGAGACTCTGGGGCCAACGTCCTGACTTTC
15,TRBD2,TRBJ2-1,TRBV6-4,.,CASSDLGTTNNEQFF,TGTGCCAGCAGTGATTTAGGGACTACAAACAATGAGCAGTTCTTC
14,.,TRBJ1-1,TRBV25-1,.,CASSESGENTEAFF,TGTGCCAGCAGTGAATCGGGGGAGAACACTGAAGCTTTCTTT
13,TRBD1,TRBJ1-1,TRBV12-5,.,CASGRDRVTEAFF,TGTGCTAGTGGCCGGGACAGGGTCACTGAAGCTTTCTTT
17,.,TRBJ2-6,TRBV7-2,.,CASSLRGTTSGANVLTF,TGTGCCAGCAGCTTACGGGGTACGACCTCTGGGGCCAACGTCCTGACTTTC
14,.,TRBJ2-1,TRBV5-1,.,CASSFDRLGSEQFF,TGCGCCAGCAGCTTTGACAGGCTCGGCAGTGAGCAGTTCTTC
15,.,TRBJ1-1,TRBV5-1,.,CASSQRAVGDTEAFF,TGCGCCAGCAGCCAGAGAGCAGTCGGGGACACTGAAGCTTTCTTT
14,TRBD1,TRBJ1-4,TRBV19,.,CASKPDREDEKLFF,TGTGCCAGTAAACCGGACAGGGAAGATGAAAAACTGTTTTTT
17,.,TRBJ1-1,TRBV3-1/TRBV3-2,.,CASSQDRGAMANTEAFF,TGTGCCAGCAGCCAAGATCGGGGGGCAATGGCTAACACTGAAGCTTTCTTT
14,.,TRBJ1-1,TRBV2,few,CASSAGELGTEAFF,TGTGCCAGCAGCGCGGGGGAATTGGGAACTGAAGCTTTCTTT
15,.,TRBJ1-2,TRBV28,.,CASTDSHDRYYGYTF,TGTGCCAGCACCGACAGTCATGATCGATACTATGGCTACACCTTC
13,.,TRBJ1-1,TRBV6-5,few,CASSPTEGPEAFF,TGTGCCAGCAGCCCGACGGAGGGGCCAGAAGCTTTCTTT
13,.,TRBJ2-1,TRBV4-1,many,CASRPEESYEQFF,TGCGCCAGCCGACCGGAGGAAAGCTATGAGCAGTTCTTC
15,TRBD2,TRBJ2-5,TRBV9,.,CASSVGGRRQETQYF,TGTGCCAGCAGCGTCGGCGGGAGGCGCCAAGAGACCCAGTACTTC
16,.,TRBJ1-6,TRBV13,.,CASSFGSVIYNSPLHF,TGTGCCAGCAGCTTCGGGTCAGTCATTTATAATTCACCCCTCCACTTT
16,.,TRBJ2-3,TRBV7-3,few,CASSETGGSSTDTQYF,TGTGCCAGCAGCGAAACCGGCGGTTCTAGCACAGATACGCAGTATTTT
14,.,TRBJ2-3,TRBV5-1,.,CASSLDRVTDTQYF,TGCGCCAGCAGCTTGGACAGGGTAACAGATACGCAGTATTTT
13,TRBD1,TRBJ1-1,TRBV12-3/TRBV12-4,.,CASSSTGATEAFF,TGTGCCAGCAGTTCGACAGGGGCTACTGAAGCTTTCTTT
13,.,TRBJ2-2,TRBV6-5,few,CASRGDFTGELFF,TGTGCCAGCAGAGGGGATTTCACCGGGGAGCTGTTTTTT
15,TRBD2,TRBJ2-7,TRBV4-2,.,CASSLRLAGVYEQYF,TGTGCCAGCAGCCTGCGACTAGCGGGAGTTTACGAGCAGTACTTC
16,TRBD1,TRBJ1-1,TRBV27,.,CASSHRTGAVSTEAFF,TGTGCCAGCAGTCATAGGACAGGGGCGGTAAGCACTGAAGCTTTCTTT
19,.,TRBJ2-1,TRBV4-2,.,CASSPLTRTSLHSYNEQFF,TGTGCCAGCAGCCCCCTCACCCGTACTAGTCTGCACTCCTACAATGAGCAGTTCTTC
15,TRBD1,TRBJ2-2,TRBV4-3,.,CASSLGQGAFGELFF,TGCGCCAGCAGCCTAGGACAGGGGGCCTTCGGGGAGCTGTTTTTT
16,TRBD2,TRBJ2-1,TRBV12-5,.,CASGLVRTSGSNEQFF,TGTGCTAGTGGTTTGGTACGGACTAGCGGGAGCAATGAGCAGTTCTTC
14,.,TRBJ2-1,TRBV5-4,.,CASRPDGDYNEQFF,TGTGCCAGCAGACCGGACGGGGACTACAATGAGCAGTTCTTC
15,.,TRBJ2-7,TRBV7-9,once,CASSWAGGGAYEQYF,TGTGCCAGCAGCTGGGCCGGAGGGGGGGCCTACGAGCAGTACTTC
17,TRBD2,TRBJ2-3,TRBV28,once,CASSPPPSGMRTDTQYF,TGTGCCAGCAGTCCCCCGCCTAGCGGGATGCGGACAGATACGCAGTATTTT
15,.,TRBJ1-6,TRBV5-1,.,CASSLGMGTNSPLHF,TGCGCCAGCAGCTTGGGGATGGGGACAAATTCACCCCTCCACTTT
16,.,TRBJ1-1,TRBV6-5,.,CASSYWGGPTGTEAFF,TGTGCCAGCAGTTACTGGGGGGGACCGACAGGTACTGAAGCTTTCTTT
17,.,TRBJ1-1,TRBV7-2,.,CASSLGGFGQRSTEAFF,TGTGCCAGCAGCTTGGGGGGATTCGGGCAGCGGAGTACTGAAGCTTTCTTT
16,.,TRBJ1-1,TRBV14,once,CASSPRDTRGSTEAFF,TGTGCCAGCAGCCCCCGGGACACTCGAGGGAGCACTGAAGCTTTCTTT
16,TRBD1,TRBJ1-2,TRBV18,once,CASSPPQTGREGGYTF,TGTGCCAGCTCACCACCGCAGACAGGGCGAGAAGGTGGCTACACCTTC
17,TRBD1,TRBJ1-2,TRBV7-9,.,CASSPVGGAGGQGGYTF,TGTGCCAGCAGCCCGGTCGGGGGCGCAGGGGGCCAAGGTGGCTACACCTTC
15,.,TRBJ1-3,TRBV10-3,.,CAISDGGEVGNTIYF,TGTGCCATCAGTGATGGGGGGGAGGTTGGAAACACCATATATTTT
17,TRBD1,TRBJ1-2,TRBV4-2,once,CASSQAWGQTTNYGYTF,TGTGCCAGCAGCCAAGCCTGGGGACAGACCACGAACTATGGCTACACCTTC
13,.,TRBJ1-5,TRBV12-3/TRBV12-4,.,CASSSQGGQPQHF,TGTGCCAGCAGTTCACAGGGAGGGCAGCCCCAGCATTTT
16,.,TRBJ1-6,TRBV7-2,.,CASSLEVRGYNSPLHF,TGTGCCAGCAGCTTAGAGGTCCGAGGGTATAATTCACCCCTCCACTTT
16,TRBD2,TRBJ2-3,TRBV5-4,.,CASSRGLAELTDTQYF,TGTGCCAGCAGCAGAGGACTAGCGGAGCTCACAGATACGCAGTATTTT
15,.,TRBJ2-1,TRBV7-2,.,CASSPSRESYNEQFF,TGTGCCAGCAGCCCGTCGCGGGAATCCTACAATGAGCAGTTCTTC
17,.,TRBJ2-7,TRBV28,.,CASSFFRSGTLLYEQYF,TGTGCCAGCAGTTTTTTTAGGTCCGGGACTCTACTTTACGAGCAGTACTTC
13,TRBD2,TRBJ2-5,TRBV5-1,.,CASRLAGAETQYF,TGCGCCAGTCGGCTAGCGGGAGCGGAGACCCAGTACTTC
13,.,TRBJ1-2,TRBV28,.,CASSLSRNYGYTF,TGTGCCAGCAGTTTATCTCGTAACTATGGCTACACCTTC
15,TRBD1,TRBJ1-1,TRBV5-4,.,CASSFPGQGGTEAFF,TGTGCCAGCAGCTTTCCGGGACAGGGAGGCACTGAAGCTTTCTTT
17,TRBD2,TRBJ2-5,TRBV27,.,CASSPQLLAGGEETQYF,TGTGCCAGCAGTCCTCAATTACTAGCGGGTGGTGAAGAGACCCAGTACTTC
17,TRBD1,TRBJ2-1,TRBV19,.,CASSMDRGGSNYNEQFF,TGTGCCAGTAGTATGGACAGGGGTGGCTCCAATTACAATGAGCAGTTCTTC
15,TRBD2,TRBJ2-5,TRBV14,.,CASSPLAGVWETQYF,TGTGCCAGCAGCCCCCTAGCGGGAGTCTGGGAGACCCAGTACTTC
18,.,TRBJ1-2,TRBV7-9,.,CASSGGGGPFSPVYGYTF,TGTGCCAGCAGCGGTGGCGGGGGCCCCTTTTCTCCAGTCTATGGCTACACCTTC
15,TRBD2,TRBJ2-3,TRBV18,few,CASSPAGEIGDTQYF,TGTGCCAGCTCACCAGCGGGAGAGATAGGAGATACGCAGTATTTT
15,TRBD1,TRBJ1-2,TRBV4-1,.,CASSPWTGTNYGYTF,TGCGCCAGCAGCCCCTGGACAGGGACTAACTATGGCTACACCTTC
14,.,TRBJ2-1,TRBV7-2,.,CASSFQSGYNEQFF,TGTGCCAGCAGCTTCCAATCCGGCTACAATGAGCAGTTCTTC